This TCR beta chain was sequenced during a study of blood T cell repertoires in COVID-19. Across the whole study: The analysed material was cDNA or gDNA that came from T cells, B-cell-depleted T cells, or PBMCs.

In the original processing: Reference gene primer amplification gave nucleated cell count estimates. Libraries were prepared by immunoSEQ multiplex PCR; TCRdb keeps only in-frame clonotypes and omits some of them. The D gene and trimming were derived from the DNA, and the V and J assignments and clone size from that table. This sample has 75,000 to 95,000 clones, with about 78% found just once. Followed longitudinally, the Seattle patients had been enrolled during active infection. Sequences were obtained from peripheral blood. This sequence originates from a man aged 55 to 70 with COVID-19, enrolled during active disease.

The CDR3 DNA sequence: TGTGCCAGCAGCCACAGGGGGACTAATGAAAAACTGTTTTTT. This codes for CASSHRGTNEKLFF. V and J are TRBV3-1 (or the pseudogene TRBV3-2) and TRBJ1-4, with TRBD1 matching 7 bases. The CDR3 covers 14 residues. Germline CDR1 is LGHDT and CDR2 is YNNKEL (reference sequence). Trimming cost V 3 bases and J 2 bases; bases outside gene matches: 0.